This note documents a single T cell receptor beta chain sequence. This specimen belongs to a study of blood T cell dynamics during melanoma immunotherapy. The time point: week 3, after first cycle of checkpoint inhibitor. After removal of 4 bases from V and 8 bases from J, the junction contained 6 bases not matched to a gene. Germline V gene data show CDR1 as MNHNY and CDR2 as SVGAGI (reference sequence). There are 14 residues in the CDR3. Sequencing was performed with immunoSEQ multiplex PCR; in TCRdb, only in-frame clones are kept and a portion is missing. The top ten hold roughly 6% of the sample, which has several thousand clones, 70% to 90% seen once.

This sample comprised blood, obtained from a patient treated with checkpoint blockade. This clonotype originated in a human donor with melanoma. The rearrangement links TRBV6-6 to TRBJ1-4; 8 nucleotides match TRBD1. This CDR3 reads CASSSWTGNEKLFF. The DNA of the CDR3 is TGTGCCAGCAGTTCCTGGACAGGGAACGAAAAACTGTTTTTT.